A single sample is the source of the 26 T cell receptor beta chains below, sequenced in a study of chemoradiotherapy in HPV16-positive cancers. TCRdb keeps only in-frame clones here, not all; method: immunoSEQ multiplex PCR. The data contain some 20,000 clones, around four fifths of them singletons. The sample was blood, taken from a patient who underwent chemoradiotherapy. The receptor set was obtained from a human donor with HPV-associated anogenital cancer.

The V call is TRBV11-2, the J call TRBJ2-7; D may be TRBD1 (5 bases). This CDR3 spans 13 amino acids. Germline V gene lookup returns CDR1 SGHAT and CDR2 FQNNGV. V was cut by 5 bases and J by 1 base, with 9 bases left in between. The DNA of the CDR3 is TGTGCCAGCAGCCCACAGGTATCCTACGAGCAGTACTTC. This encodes CASSPQVSYEQYF.

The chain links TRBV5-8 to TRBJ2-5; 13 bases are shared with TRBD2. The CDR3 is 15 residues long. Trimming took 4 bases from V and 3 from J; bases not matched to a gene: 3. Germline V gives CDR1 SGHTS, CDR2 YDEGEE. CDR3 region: CASSPGTSGEETQYF. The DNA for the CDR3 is TGTGCCAGCAGCCCGGGGACTAGCGGGGAAGAGACCCAGTACTTC.

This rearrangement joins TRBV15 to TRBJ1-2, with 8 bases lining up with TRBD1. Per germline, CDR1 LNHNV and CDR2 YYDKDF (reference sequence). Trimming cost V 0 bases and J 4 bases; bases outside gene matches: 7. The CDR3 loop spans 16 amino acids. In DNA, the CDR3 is TGTGCCACCAGCAGAGAAATCGGACAGGGAGGCTATGGCTACACCTTC. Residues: CATSREIGQGGYGYTF.

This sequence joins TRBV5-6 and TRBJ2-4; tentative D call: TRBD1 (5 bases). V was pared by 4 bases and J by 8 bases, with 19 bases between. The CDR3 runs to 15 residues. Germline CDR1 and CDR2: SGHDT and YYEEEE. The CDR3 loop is CASSHPDWGRDIQYF. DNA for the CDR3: TGTGCCAGCAGCCACCCCGACTGGGGCAGGGACATTCAGTACTTC. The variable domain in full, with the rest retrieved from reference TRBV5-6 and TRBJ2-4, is DAGVTQSPTHLIKTRGQQVTLRCSPKSGHDTVSWYQQALGQGPQFIFQYYEEEERQRGNFPDRFSGHQFPNYSSELNVNALLLGDSALYLCASSHPDWGRDIQYFGAGTRLSVL.

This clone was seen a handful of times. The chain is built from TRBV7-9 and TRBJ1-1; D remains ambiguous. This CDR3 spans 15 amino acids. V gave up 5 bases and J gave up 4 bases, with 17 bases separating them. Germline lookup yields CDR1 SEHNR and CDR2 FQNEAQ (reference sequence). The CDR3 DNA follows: TGTGCCAGCAGCCAACGGGAGAATCAGCTCACTGAAGCTTTCTTT. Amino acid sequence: CASSQRENQLTEAFF.

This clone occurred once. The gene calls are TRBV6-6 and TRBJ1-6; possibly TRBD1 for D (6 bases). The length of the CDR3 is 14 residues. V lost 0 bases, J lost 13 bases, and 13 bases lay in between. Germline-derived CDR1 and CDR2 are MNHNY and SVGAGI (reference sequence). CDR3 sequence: CASSYSGGGAPLHF. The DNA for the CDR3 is TGTGCCAGCAGTTACTCAGGCGGGGGGGCGCCCCTCCACTTT.

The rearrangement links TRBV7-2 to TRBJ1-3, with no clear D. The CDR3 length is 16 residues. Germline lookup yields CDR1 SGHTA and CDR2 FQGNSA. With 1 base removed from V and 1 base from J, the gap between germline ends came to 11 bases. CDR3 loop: CASSLVGRRSGNTIYF. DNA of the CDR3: TGTGCCAGCAGCTTAGTGGGGAGACGATCTGGAAACACCATATATTTT.

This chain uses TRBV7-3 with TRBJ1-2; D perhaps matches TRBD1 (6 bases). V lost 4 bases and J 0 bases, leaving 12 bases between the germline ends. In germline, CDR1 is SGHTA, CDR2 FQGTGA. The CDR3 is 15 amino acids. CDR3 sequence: CASSWGAGSNYGYTF. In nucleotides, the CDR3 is TGTGCCAGCAGCTGGGGGGCAGGGTCTAACTATGGCTACACCTTC.

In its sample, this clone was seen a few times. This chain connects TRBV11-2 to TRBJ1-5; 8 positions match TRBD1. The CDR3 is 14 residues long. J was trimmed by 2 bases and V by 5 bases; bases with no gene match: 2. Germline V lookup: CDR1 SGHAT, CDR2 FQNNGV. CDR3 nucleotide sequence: TGTGCCAGCAGCACGACAGGGGGCAATCAGCCCCAGCATTTT. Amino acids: CASSTTGGNQPQHF.

The CDR3 region is CASSEGGNGYTIYF. The DNA for the CDR3 is TGTGCCAGCAGTGAAGGGGGTAACGGATACACCATATATTTT. The genes are TRBV6-1 and TRBJ1-3, with D hard to call. CDR1 MNHNS and CDR2 SASEGT come from the germline V gene. V was clipped by 1 base and J by 8 bases, with 12 bases between them. The CDR3 runs to 14 residues.

CDR3 in DNA: TGTGCCAGCAGCGGGGGGCCAAACACCGGGGAGCTGTTTTTT. Translating gives CASSGGPNTGELFF. The rearrangement joins TRBV7-3 to TRBJ2-2; D tentatively fits TRBD1 or TRBD2 (6 bases each). CDR1 is SGHTA, CDR2 FQGTGA, per germline. The ends were cut back, 5 bases at V and 2 bases at J, with 9 bases in the middle. The CDR3 covers 14 residues.

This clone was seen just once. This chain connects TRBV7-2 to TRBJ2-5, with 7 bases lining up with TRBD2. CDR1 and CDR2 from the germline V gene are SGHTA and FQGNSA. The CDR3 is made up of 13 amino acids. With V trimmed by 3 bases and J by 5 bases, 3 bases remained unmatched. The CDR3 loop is CASSFGRSETQYF. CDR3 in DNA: TGTGCCAGCAGCTTCGGGAGGTCGGAGACCCAGTACTTC.

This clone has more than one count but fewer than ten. CDR3 coding DNA: TGTGCCAGCAGTTTAATGTCCCGGACAGGGTCGAACACCGGGGAGCTGTTTTTT. It specifies CASSLMSRTGSNTGELFF. The chain uses TRBV28 and TRBJ2-2; TRBD1 aligns across 8 bases. Germline V lookup: CDR1 MDHEN, CDR2 SYDVKM. This CDR3 spans 18 amino acids. The V gene end was trimmed by 2 bases and the J gene end by 0 bases; junction bases not matched to a gene: 8.

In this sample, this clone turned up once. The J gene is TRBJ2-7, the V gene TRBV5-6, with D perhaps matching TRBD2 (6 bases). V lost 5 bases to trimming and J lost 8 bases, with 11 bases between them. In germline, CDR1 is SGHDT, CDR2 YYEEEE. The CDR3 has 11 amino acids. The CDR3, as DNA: TGTGCCAGCAGTGCGGACTATAAGCAGTACTTC. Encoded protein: CASSADYKQYF.

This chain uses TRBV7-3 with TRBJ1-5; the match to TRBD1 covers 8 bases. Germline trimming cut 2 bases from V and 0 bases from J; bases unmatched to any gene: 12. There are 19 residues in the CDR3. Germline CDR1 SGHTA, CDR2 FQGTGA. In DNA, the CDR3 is TGTGCCAGCAGCTTAGAATCGGGGGACAGGACGTATAGCAATCAGCCCCAGCATTTT. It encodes CASSLESGDRTYSNQPQHF. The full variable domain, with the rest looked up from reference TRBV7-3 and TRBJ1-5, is GAGVSQTPSNKVTEKGKYVELRCDPISGHTALYWYRQSLGQGPEFLIYFQGTGAADDSGLPNDRFFAVRPEGSVSTLKIQRTERGDSAVYLCASSLESGDRTYSNQPQHFGDGTRLSIL.

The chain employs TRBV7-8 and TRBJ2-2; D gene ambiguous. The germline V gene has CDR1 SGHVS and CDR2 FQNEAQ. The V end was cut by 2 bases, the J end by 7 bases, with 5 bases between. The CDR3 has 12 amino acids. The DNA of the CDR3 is TGTGCCAGCAGCTTATTCGGCGGGGAGCTGTTTTTT. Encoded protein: CASSLFGGELFF.

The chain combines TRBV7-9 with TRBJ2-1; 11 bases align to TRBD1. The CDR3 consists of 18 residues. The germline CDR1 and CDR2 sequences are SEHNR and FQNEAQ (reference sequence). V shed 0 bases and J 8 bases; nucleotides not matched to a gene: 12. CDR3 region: CASSLAPLGQGEADEQFF. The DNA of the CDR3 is TGTGCCAGCAGCTTAGCTCCCCTGGGACAGGGGGAGGCGGATGAGCAGTTCTTC.

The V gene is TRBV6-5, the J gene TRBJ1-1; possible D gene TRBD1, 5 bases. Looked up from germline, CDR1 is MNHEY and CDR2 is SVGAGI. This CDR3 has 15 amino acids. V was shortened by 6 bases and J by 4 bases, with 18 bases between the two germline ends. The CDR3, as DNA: TGTGCCAGCAGCCTAGTACAGGCGCGGGGCACTGAAGCTTTCTTT. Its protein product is CASSLVQARGTEAFF.

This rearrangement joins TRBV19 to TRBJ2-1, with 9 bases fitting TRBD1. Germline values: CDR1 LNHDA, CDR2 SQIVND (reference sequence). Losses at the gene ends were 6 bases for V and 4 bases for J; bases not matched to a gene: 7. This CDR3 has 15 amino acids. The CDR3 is CASRELTGGYNEQFF. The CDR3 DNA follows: TGTGCCAGTAGGGAATTGACAGGGGGGTACAATGAGCAGTTCTTC. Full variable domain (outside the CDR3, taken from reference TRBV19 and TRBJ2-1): DGGITQSPKYLFRKEGQNVTLSCEQNLNHDAMYWYRQDPGQGLRLIYYSQIVNDFQKGDIAEGYSVSREKKESFPLTVTSAQKNPTAFYLCASRELTGGYNEQFFGPGTRLTVL.

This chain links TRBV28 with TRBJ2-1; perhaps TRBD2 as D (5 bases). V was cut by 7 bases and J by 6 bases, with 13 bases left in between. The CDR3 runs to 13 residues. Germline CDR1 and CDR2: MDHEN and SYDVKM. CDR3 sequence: CASIYRGSNEQFF. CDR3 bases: TGTGCCAGCATTTATCGGGGTAGCAATGAGCAGTTCTTC.

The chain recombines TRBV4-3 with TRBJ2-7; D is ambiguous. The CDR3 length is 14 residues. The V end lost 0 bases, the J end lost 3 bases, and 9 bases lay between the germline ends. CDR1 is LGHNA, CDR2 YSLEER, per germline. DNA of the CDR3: TGCGCCAGCAGCCAAGATTGGTCATACTACGAGCAGTACTTC. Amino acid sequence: CASSQDWSYYEQYF.

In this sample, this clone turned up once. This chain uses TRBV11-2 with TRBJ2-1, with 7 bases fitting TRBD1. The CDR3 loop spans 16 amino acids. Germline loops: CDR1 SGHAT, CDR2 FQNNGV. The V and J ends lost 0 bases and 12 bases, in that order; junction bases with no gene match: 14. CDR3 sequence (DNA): TGTGCCAGCAGCTTAGATAGAAGGGGGCCAGCTTGGGCGCAGTTCTTC. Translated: CASSLDRRGPAWAQFF.

CDR3 protein: CASSITLQETQYF. CDR3 nucleotides: TGTGCCAGTAGTATCACCCTACAAGAGACCCAGTACTTC. The chain carries TRBV19 and TRBJ2-5; D gene ambiguous. The CDR3 length is 13 residues. The V gene's germline CDR1 is LNHDA and CDR2 SQIVND (reference sequence). V lost 3 bases and J lost 2, with 7 bases in between.

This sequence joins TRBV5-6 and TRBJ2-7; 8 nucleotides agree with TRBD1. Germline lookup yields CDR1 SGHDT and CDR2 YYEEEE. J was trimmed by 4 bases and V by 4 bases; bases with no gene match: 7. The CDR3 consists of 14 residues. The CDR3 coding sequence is TGTGCCAGCAGCCGACCAGGACAGGGATACGAGCAGTACTTC. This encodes CASSRPGQGYEQYF.

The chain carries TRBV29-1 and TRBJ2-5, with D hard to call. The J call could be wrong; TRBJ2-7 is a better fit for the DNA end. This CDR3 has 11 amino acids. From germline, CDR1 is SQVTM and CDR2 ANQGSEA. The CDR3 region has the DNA TGCAGCGTCAAACTGGACTACGAGCAGTACTTC. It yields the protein CSVKLDYEQYF.

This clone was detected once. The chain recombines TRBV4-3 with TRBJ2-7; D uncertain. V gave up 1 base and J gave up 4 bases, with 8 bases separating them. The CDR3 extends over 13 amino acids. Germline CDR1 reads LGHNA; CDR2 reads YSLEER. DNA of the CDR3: TGCGCCAGCAGCCAAGCTCATGGTTACGAGCAGTACTTC. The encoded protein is CASSQAHGYEQYF.